This TCR beta chain emerged from a study of graft-versus-host responses after intestinal transplantation. Worth noting for this clone: Its antigen is not known.

TCRdb keeps only in-frame clones here, not all; method: immunoSEQ multiplex PCR. The sample has nearly 90,000 clones, around 83% seen once. The material sequenced was unstimulated CD8+ T cells sorted from spleen or lymph node cells, taken before intestinal transplant. The receptor's source is a human donor who received an intestinal transplant.

The CDR3 loop is CASSQEASGSYEQYF. In nucleotides, the CDR3 is TGTGCCAGCAGCCAAGAGGCTAGCGGATCCTACGAGCAGTACTTC. J is TRBJ2-7 and V is TRBV4-2, with 7 bases aligning to TRBD2. The V and J ends lost 0 bases and 1 base, in that order; junction bases with no gene match: 3. This CDR3 is built from 15 residues. CDR1 LGHNA and CDR2 YNFKEQ come from the germline V gene.